The 23 T cell receptor beta chains in this list originate from one sample, sequenced in a study of graft-versus-host responses after intestinal transplantation. The antigens these receptors bind are not known. Sequencing used immunoSEQ multiplex PCR; TCRdb keeps in-frame clones, though not all of them. This table holds nearly 95,000 clones, 93% found once. Sequences were derived from unstimulated CD8+ T cells sorted from spleen or lymph node cells, sampled before intestinal transplant. Receptors originate from a human donor who received an intestinal transplant.

The chain is built from TRBV7-8 and TRBJ2-1; maybe TRBD2 (6 bases). From germline, CDR1 is SGHVS and CDR2 FQNEAQ. There are 16 residues in the CDR3. Trimming pared 5 bases from V and 5 bases from J, leaving 19 bases between. CDR3 in amino acids: CASSPEGTLKDNEQFF. The CDR3 coding sequence is TGTGCCAGCAGCCCCGAGGGGACTTTAAAAGACAATGAGCAGTTCTTC. The variable domain in full, with the rest retrieved from reference TRBV7-8 and TRBJ2-1, is GAGVSQSPRYKVAKRGQDVALRCDPISGHVSLFWYQQALGQGPEFLTYFQNEAQLDKSGLPSDRFFAERPEGSVSTLKIQRTQQEDSAVYLCASSPEGTLKDNEQFFGPGTRLTVL.

This chain links TRBV7-2 with TRBJ2-7; no definite D call. Trimming stripped 3 bases from V and 0 bases from J, with 9 bases between. The CDR3 length is 14 residues. Germline V gene data show CDR1 as SGHTA and CDR2 as FQGNSA. In DNA form, the CDR3 reads TGTGCCAGCAGCTTCGGTACGAGCTCCTACGAGCAGTACTTC. Residues: CASSFGTSSYEQYF.

The chain carries TRBV12-5 and TRBJ1-1, with 11 positions matching TRBD1. Germline V gene lookup returns CDR1 LGHNT and CDR2 FRNRAP. J lost 4 bases, V lost 0 bases, and 10 bases had no gene match. This CDR3 contains 18 residues. The CDR3 protein is CASGLVTGTGGRGTEAFF. In DNA, the CDR3 is TGTGCTAGTGGTTTGGTTACCGGGACAGGGGGAAGGGGCACTGAAGCTTTCTTT.

CDR3 amino acids: CASSVAPGGMGDTQYF. CDR3 sequence (DNA): TGTGCCAGCAGCGTCGCCCCGGGGGGAATGGGAGATACGCAGTATTTT. The chain combines TRBV9 with TRBJ2-3; 7 nucleotides match TRBD2. This CDR3 region has 16 residues. Germline CDR1 reads SGDLS; CDR2 reads YYNGEE. With V trimmed by 2 bases and J by 5 bases, 11 bases remained unmatched.

The chain employs TRBV19 and TRBJ2-2; 11 bases agree with TRBD2. The J segment lost 5 bases and the V segment lost 6 bases, leaving 8 bases of the junction unmatched. From germline, CDR1 is LNHDA and CDR2 SQIVND (reference sequence). This CDR3 spans 16 amino acids. The CDR3 region is CASSYLAGGPTGELFF. CDR3 nucleotide sequence: TGTGCCAGTAGCTATTTAGCGGGGGGGCCGACCGGGGAGCTGTTTTTT.

The chain joins TRBV30 to TRBJ1-3; tentative D call: TRBD1 (6 bases). With 3 bases removed from V and 9 bases from J, the gap between germline ends came to 15 bases. Germline values: CDR1 GTSNPN, CDR2 SVGIG (reference sequence). CDR3 length: 13 residues. CDR3 sequence (DNA): TGTGCCTGGAGCGAACAGGGCGATGGCACCATATATTTT. Translated, it gives CAWSEQGDGTIYF.

The chain is built from TRBV10-3 and TRBJ2-6, with 9 bases matching TRBD1. The CDR3 spans 16 residues. CDR1 is ENHRY, CDR2 SYGVKD, per germline. V gave up 5 bases and J gave up 4 bases; unmatched junction bases: 6. CDR3 loop: CAISKQGASGANVLTF. The CDR3 DNA sequence: TGTGCCATCAGTAAACAGGGGGCGTCCGGGGCCAACGTCCTGACTTTC.

The chain employs TRBV19 and TRBJ2-7; possible D gene TRBD1, 6 bases. Germline-derived CDR1 and CDR2 are LNHDA and SQIVND (reference sequence). The CDR3 extends over 13 amino acids. V lost 6 bases and J lost 4, with 13 bases in between. CDR3 sequence (DNA): TGTGCCAGTAGCGACACAGGGAATTACGAGCAGTACTTC. Translating gives CASSDTGNYEQYF.

The J gene is TRBJ2-7, the V gene TRBV27; 9 nucleotides agree with TRBD1. Germline lookup yields CDR1 MNHEY and CDR2 SMNVEV (reference sequence). The CDR3 is 13 amino acids. V lost 5 bases to trimming and J lost 5 bases; unmatched junction nucleotides: 4. The DNA of the CDR3 is TGTGCCAGCAGTCCTCGGGACAGGGACGAGCAGTACTTC. Translation: CASSPRDRDEQYF.

V usage is TRBV6-5 and J usage is TRBJ1-4, with D perhaps TRBD1 (5 bases). Trimming pared 5 bases from V and 8 bases from J, leaving 18 bases between. Germline V gives CDR1 MNHEY, CDR2 SVGAGI. CDR3 length: 15 residues. CDR3 in DNA: TGTGCCAGCAGTCAAGAAGACAGAGCCATCGAAAAACTGTTTTTT. Protein product: CASSQEDRAIEKLFF.

This clone was detected only once. This chain links TRBV7-9 with TRBJ1-2; 7 bases are a match to TRBD1. Germline CDR1 and CDR2: SEHNR and FQNEAQ (reference sequence). The length of the CDR3 is 16 residues. Trimming at V came to 1 base and at J to 0 bases, leaving 5 bases not matched to a gene. The CDR3 DNA reads as TGTGCCAGCAGCTTAGTACCGGGACAGACTAACTATGGCTACACCTTC. Its translation is CASSLVPGQTNYGYTF.

V gene TRBV30 combines with J gene TRBJ1-3, with D unclear. This CDR3 contains 14 residues. CDR1 GTSNPN and CDR2 SVGIG come from the germline V gene (reference sequence). V was shortened by 1 base and J by 8 bases, with 15 bases between the two germline ends. CDR3 DNA sequence: TGTGCCTGGAGTGCCCCCCAGGATACGGACACCATATATTTT. As protein: CAWSAPQDTDTIYF. The whole variable domain, remainder taken from reference TRBV30 and TRBJ1-3, is SQTIHQWPATLVQPVGSPLSLECTVEGTSNPNLYWYRQAAGRGLQLLFYSVGIGQISSEVPQNLSASRPQDRQFILSSKKLLLSDSGFYLCAWSAPQDTDTIYFGEGSWLTVV.

This clone was counted once. The V gene is TRBV7-9, the J gene TRBJ1-1; TRBD1 might be the D (6 bases). The germline V and J ends were trimmed by 7 bases and 1 base, with 7 bases remaining between them. The V gene's germline CDR1 is SEHNR and CDR2 FQNEAQ (reference sequence). This CDR3 is 12 amino acids long. CDR3 bases: TGTGCCAGCACCAGGGGGAACACTGAAGCTTTCTTT. Protein product: CASTRGNTEAFF. The complete variable domain, with remaining parts taken from reference TRBV7-9 and TRBJ1-1, reads DTGVSQNPRHKITKRGQNVTFRCDPISEHNRLYWYRQTLGQGPEFLTYFQNEAQLEKSRLLSDRFSAERPKGSFSTLEIQRTEQGDSAMYLCASTRGNTEAFFGQGTRLTVV.

The chain joins TRBV5-4 to TRBJ2-3, with D perhaps TRBD2 (5 bases). Between the trimmed V and J ends, which lost 0 bases and 1 base, there was a span of 12 bases. The CDR3 extends over 16 amino acids. CDR1 and CDR2 (germline): SGHNT, YYREEE (reference sequence). This CDR3 is CASSLARNGGTDTQYF. The CDR3 nucleotides are TGTGCCAGCAGCTTGGCCCGGAACGGGGGCACAGATACGCAGTATTTT.

The chain is built from TRBV11-2 and TRBJ2-3; TRBD2 agrees at 13 bases. J was trimmed by 5 bases and V by 8 bases; bases with no gene match: 13. This CDR3 has 17 residues. The V gene's germline CDR1 is SGHAT and CDR2 FQNNGV. The CDR3 DNA is TGTGCCAGCGAACTAGCGGGGGGGCCTGCGTTTAGAGATACGCAGTATTTT. Translation gives CASELAGGPAFRDTQYF. The full variable domain, with the rest looked up from reference TRBV11-2 and TRBJ2-3, is EAGVAQSPRYKIIEKRQSVAFWCNPISGHATLYWYQQILGQGPKLLIQFQNNGVVDDSQLPKDRFSAERLKGVDSTLKIQPAKLEDSAVYLCASELAGGPAFRDTQYFGPGTRLTVL.

The rearrangement uses TRBV5-6 and TRBJ2-7; D gene unclear. Looked up from germline, CDR1 is SGHDT and CDR2 is YYEEEE. V shed 3 bases and J shed 3 bases, with 16 bases lying between them. CDR3 length equals 15 residues. The DNA for the CDR3 is TGTGCCAGCAGCTCACCTAAGACACTTTACTACGAGCAGTACTTC. This codes for CASSSPKTLYYEQYF. The entire variable domain, with the rest obtained from reference TRBV5-6 and TRBJ2-7, is as follows: DAGVTQSPTHLIKTRGQQVTLRCSPKSGHDTVSWYQQALGQGPQFIFQYYEEEERQRGNFPDRFSGHQFPNYSSELNVNALLLGDSALYLCASSSPKTLYYEQYFGPGTRLTVT.

As to this clone: Other DNA sequences within the sample encode an identical CDR3. The CDR3 reads CASSVVPGETQYF. The CDR3, as DNA: TGTGCCAGCAGCGTAGTCCCGGGTGAGACCCAGTACTTC. The chain uses TRBV9 and TRBJ2-5; D is undetermined. This CDR3 is 13 amino acids long. Germline CDR1 and CDR2: SGDLS and YYNGEE. V was shortened by 0 bases and J by 5 bases, with 8 bases between the two germline ends.

This chain uses TRBV7-9 with TRBJ2-7; D is undetermined. Trimming cost V 3 bases and J 3 bases, with 9 bases left between them. CDR1 is SEHNR and CDR2 is FQNEAQ in the germline V gene (reference sequence). CDR3 size: 13 residues. This CDR3 is CASSLKRNYEQYF. Written as DNA, the CDR3 is TGTGCCAGCAGCTTGAAGCGAAACTACGAGCAGTACTTC.

V and J are TRBV4-3 and TRBJ1-3; 7 nucleotides agree with TRBD1. Germline lookup yields CDR1 LGHNA and CDR2 YSLEER. This CDR3 spans 17 amino acids. V was clipped by 2 bases and J by 0 bases; unmatched bases: 7. Here the CDR3 reads CASSQWRQGLSGNTIYF. As DNA, the CDR3 is TGCGCCAGCAGCCAATGGCGACAGGGCCTCTCTGGAAACACCATATATTTT.

This sequence joins TRBV4-3 and TRBJ1-6; TRBD1 might be the D (5 bases). This CDR3 spans 13 amino acids. The germline V gene encodes CDR1 LGHNA and CDR2 YSLEER. V lost 4 bases and J 7 bases, leaving 8 bases between the germline ends. The DNA for the CDR3 is TGCGCCAGCAGCCTCTACAGGAATTCACCCCTCCACTTT. Protein: CASSLYRNSPLHF.

The genes are TRBV11-2 and TRBJ2-3, with 8 bases aligning to TRBD2. The V gene end was trimmed by 2 bases and the J gene end by 6 bases; junction bases not matched to a gene: 10. Germline CDR1 SGHAT, CDR2 FQNNGV. The CDR3 runs 16 residues. This CDR3 reads CASSLNQRGPRDTQYF. CDR3 nucleotides: TGTGCCAGCAGCTTAAACCAGCGGGGGCCCCGGGATACGCAGTATTTT. The full variable domain, with the rest looked up from reference TRBV11-2 and TRBJ2-3, is EAGVAQSPRYKIIEKRQSVAFWCNPISGHATLYWYQQILGQGPKLLIQFQNNGVVDDSQLPKDRFSAERLKGVDSTLKIQPAKLEDSAVYLCASSLNQRGPRDTQYFGPGTRLTVL.

V gene TRBV12-5 combines with J gene TRBJ2-1; 7 positions match TRBD1. Per the germline V gene, CDR1 is LGHNT and CDR2 is FRNRAP. The CDR3 runs 16 residues. V gave up 0 bases and J gave up 8 bases; unmatched junction bases: 10. CDR3 in DNA: TGTGCTAGTGGTTTGGTAGGGGCAGGGGGTTGGGATGAGCAGTTCTTC. It encodes CASGLVGAGGWDEQFF. Complete variable domain (other parts from reference TRBV12-5 and TRBJ2-1): DARVTQTPRHKVTEMGQEVTMRCQPILGHNTVFWYRQTMMQGLELLAYFRNRAPLDDSGMPKDRFSAEMPDATLATLKIQPSEPRDSAVYFCASGLVGAGGWDEQFFGPGTRLTVL.

The chain employs TRBV5-5 and TRBJ2-1; the D is unclear. Germline V CDR1 and CDR2: SGHKS, YYEKEE (reference sequence). V lost 0 bases, J lost 6 bases, and 4 bases lay in between. The CDR3 contains 12 residues. The CDR3 here is CASSLGINEQFF. The CDR3 region has the DNA TGTGCCAGCAGCTTGGGTATCAATGAGCAGTTCTTC.